This T cell receptor (beta chain) is drawn from a study of blood T cell repertoires in COVID-19. Study-level information: Samples representing acute and convalescent COVID-19 were sourced from the United States, Italy and Spain. PBMCs, B-cell-depleted T cells, or T cells were the source of the cDNA or gDNA that made up the material.

CDR3 size: 11 residues. Germline V gene data show CDR1 as DFQATT and CDR2 as SNEGSKA (reference sequence). V was shortened by 2 bases and J by 14 bases, with 10 bases between the two germline ends. Only one count was recorded for this clone. As handled by the study authors: Reference gene primers were amplified, and this amplification served to estimate nucleated cell counts. Libraries were prepared by immunoSEQ multiplex PCR; TCRdb keeps only in-frame clonotypes and omits some of them. V and J calls and clone size come straight from that table; D and trimming were deduced from the DNA. The sample consists of tens of thousands of clones, 90% of them appearing once.

Sample: peripheral blood. This TCR was recovered from a man in his 70s with acute or convalescent COVID-19. The chain employs TRBV20-1 and TRBJ1-6; no clear D. The CDR3: CSARLRRALHF. The CDR3 DNA reads TGCAGTGCTAGACTCAGGCGGGCCCTCCACTTT.